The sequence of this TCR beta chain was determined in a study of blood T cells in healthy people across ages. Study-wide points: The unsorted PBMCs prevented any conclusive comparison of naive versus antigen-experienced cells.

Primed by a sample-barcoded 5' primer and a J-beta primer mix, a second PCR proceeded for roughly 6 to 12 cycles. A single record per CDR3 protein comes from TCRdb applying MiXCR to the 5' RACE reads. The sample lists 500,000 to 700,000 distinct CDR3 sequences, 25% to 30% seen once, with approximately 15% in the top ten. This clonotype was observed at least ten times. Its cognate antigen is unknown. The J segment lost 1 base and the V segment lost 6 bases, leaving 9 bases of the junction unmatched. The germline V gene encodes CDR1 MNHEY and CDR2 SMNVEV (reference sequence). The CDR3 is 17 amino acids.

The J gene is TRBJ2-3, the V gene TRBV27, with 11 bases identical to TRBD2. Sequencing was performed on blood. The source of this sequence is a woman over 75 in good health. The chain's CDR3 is CASSYILAGGRTDTQYF. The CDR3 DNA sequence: TGTGCCAGCAGCTACATCCTAGCGGGGGGCCGCACAGATACGCAGTATTTT.